This entry lists 2 T cell receptor beta chains sequenced from one sample in a study of blood T cell repertoires in COVID-19. Method: immunoSEQ multiplex PCR; TCRdb's copy keeps in-frame clones and lacks some. The repertoire consists of approximately 54,000 clones, with about 86% occurring once and the leading ten covering roughly 4.5%. Material for sequencing was peripheral blood. The receptors shown here come from a man aged 80 or over with active COVID-19.

This chain's CDR3 is CASTPGGGTGELFF. For the CDR3, the DNA is TGTGCCAGCACTCCCGGCGGGGGAACCGGGGAGCTGTTTTTT. J is TRBJ2-2 and V is TRBV28, with 7 bases lining up with TRBD2. The junction had 7 bases not matched to a gene; V was cut back by 7 bases and J by 5 bases. Germline loops: CDR1 MDHEN, CDR2 SYDVKM. This CDR3 is built from 14 residues.

This rearrangement joins TRBV10-3 to TRBJ2-1; D gene ambiguous. This CDR3 has 16 amino acids. CDR1 is ENHRY and CDR2 is SYGVKD in the germline V gene. Trimming pared 3 bases from V and 1 base from J, leaving 13 bases between. The CDR3 region is CAISDNNERSYNEQFF. CDR3 DNA: TGTGCCATCAGTGATAATAACGAGAGATCCTACAATGAGCAGTTCTTC.